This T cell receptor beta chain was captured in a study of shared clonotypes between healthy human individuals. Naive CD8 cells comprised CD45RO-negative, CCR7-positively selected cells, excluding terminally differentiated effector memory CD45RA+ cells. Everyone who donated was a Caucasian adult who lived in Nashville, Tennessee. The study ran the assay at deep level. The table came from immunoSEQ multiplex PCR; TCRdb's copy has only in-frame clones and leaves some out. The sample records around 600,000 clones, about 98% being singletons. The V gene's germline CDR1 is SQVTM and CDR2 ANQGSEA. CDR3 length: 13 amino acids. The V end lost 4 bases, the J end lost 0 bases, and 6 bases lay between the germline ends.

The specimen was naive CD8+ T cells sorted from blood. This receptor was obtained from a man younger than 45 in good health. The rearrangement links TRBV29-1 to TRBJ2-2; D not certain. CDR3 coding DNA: TGCAGCGTTGTCGAAGCGAACACCGGGGAGCTGTTTTTT. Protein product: CSVVEANTGELFF.